These T cell receptor beta chains were read from a single sample in a study of cytomegalovirus exposure and HLA in healthy donors. Assay used: immunoSEQ multiplex PCR; TCRdb lists only in-frame clones, some missing. The sample shows about 76,000 clones, about 94% of them seen only once. Sequenced: PBMCs. Receptors originate from a man aged 18 to 35 in good health and CMV-seropositive. Both conserved end residues are trimmed from each CDR3. The D gene is left open where the match is weak.

v_gene: TRBV11-2
j_gene: TRBJ2-1
d_gene: NA
CDR3aa: ASSFSVGGSYNEQF

v_gene: TRBV29-1
j_gene: TRBJ1-3
d_gene: TRBD1
CDR3aa: SAGGAESGNTIY

v_gene: TRBV15
j_gene: TRBJ2-4
d_gene: TRBD2
CDR3aa: ATSRAGGTSTKNIQY

v_gene: TRBV18
j_gene: TRBJ1-1
d_gene: TRBD1
CDR3aa: ASSTRQGVTEAF

v_gene: TRBV28
j_gene: TRBJ2-5
d_gene: NA
CDR3aa: ASTEGVQETQY

v_gene: TRBV30
j_gene: TRBJ2-2
d_gene: TRBD1
CDR3aa: AWTQGTGDTGELF

v_gene: TRBV19
j_gene: TRBJ2-7
d_gene: TRBD2
CDR3aa: ASSIGGGSYEQY

v_gene: TRBV20-1
j_gene: TRBJ1-1
d_gene: TRBD1
CDR3aa: SARRDREAF

v_gene: TRBV19
j_gene: TRBJ2-1
d_gene: TRBD2
CDR3aa: ASSNPTSGSVGEQF

v_gene: TRBV5-1
j_gene: TRBJ2-6
d_gene: NA
CDR3aa: ASSLQGPGANVLT

v_gene: TRBV6-1
j_gene: TRBJ2-3
d_gene: NA
CDR3aa: ASSEPRGRGTDTQY

v_gene: TRBV29-1
j_gene: TRBJ2-5
d_gene: NA
CDR3aa: SAKTPGRETQY

v_gene: TRBV6-1
j_gene: TRBJ2-1
d_gene: TRBD2
CDR3aa: ASSEPTSGSSYNEQF

v_gene: TRBV7-9
j_gene: TRBJ2-7
d_gene: TRBD1
CDR3aa: ASSLARGQGSKDEQY

v_gene: TRBV19
j_gene: TRBJ2-1
d_gene: NA
CDR3aa: ASSIGARGEQF

v_gene: TRBV6-1
j_gene: TRBJ2-7
d_gene: TRBD2
CDR3aa: ASSEIAGAAYEQY

v_gene: TRBV28
j_gene: TRBJ2-7
d_gene: TRBD2
CDR3aa: ASAPLAALSYEQY

v_gene: TRBV5-1
j_gene: TRBJ2-5
d_gene: NA
CDR3aa: ASSLLWQETQY

v_gene: TRBV7-8
j_gene: TRBJ1-5
d_gene: NA
CDR3aa: ASSSGAGPYNQPQH

v_gene: TRBV15
j_gene: TRBJ2-7
d_gene: TRBD2
CDR3aa: ATSSTSGRLRSSYEQY

v_gene: TRBV6-5
j_gene: TRBJ2-3
d_gene: TRBD2
CDR3aa: ASTSGRDTQY

v_gene: TRBV7-3
j_gene: TRBJ2-1
d_gene: NA
CDR3aa: ASSPSGTDNEQF

v_gene: TRBV14
j_gene: TRBJ2-7
d_gene: NA
CDR3aa: ASSHSSPSSPRVNEQY

v_gene: TRBV6-1
j_gene: TRBJ1-5
d_gene: NA
CDR3aa: ASSDFDSLNQPQH

v_gene: TRBV28
j_gene: TRBJ2-7
d_gene: NA
CDR3aa: ASKNPTSSSYEQY

v_gene: TRBV9
j_gene: TRBJ1-4
d_gene: TRBD1
CDR3aa: ASSPTDRVNEKLF

v_gene: TRBV10-3
j_gene: TRBJ1-1
d_gene: TRBD1
CDR3aa: AIRPRLQGIEAEAF

v_gene: TRBV10-3
j_gene: TRBJ1-2
d_gene: NA
CDR3aa: AISGSGHRYGYT

v_gene: TRBV6-5
j_gene: TRBJ2-7
d_gene: TRBD1
CDR3aa: ASSPTRDSEQY

v_gene: TRBV28
j_gene: TRBJ2-1
d_gene: TRBD2
CDR3aa: ASSFALAGGLNEQF

v_gene: TRBV12-5
j_gene: TRBJ1-5
d_gene: NA
CDR3aa: ASGIMNQPQH

v_gene: TRBV4-1
j_gene: TRBJ2-1
d_gene: NA
CDR3aa: ASTFRWGEAAYNEQF

v_gene: TRBV2
j_gene: TRBJ2-1
d_gene: NA
CDR3aa: ASSGGPNNEQF

v_gene: TRBV10-2
j_gene: TRBJ1-1
d_gene: NA
CDR3aa: ASRDSPMNTEAF

v_gene: TRBV6-6
j_gene: TRBJ2-1
d_gene: TRBD2
CDR3aa: ASSSSSGRAAEQF

v_gene: TRBV18
j_gene: TRBJ1-4
d_gene: TRBD1
CDR3aa: ASSGGQNEKLF

v_gene: TRBV6-4
j_gene: TRBJ2-1
d_gene: NA
CDR3aa: ASSTIGHNCEQF